One and the same sample provided the 31 T cell receptor beta chains below, sequenced in a study of blood T cell repertoires in COVID-19. Profiling relied on immunoSEQ multiplex PCR, and the TCRdb table lists in-frame clones only, not all of them. The sample has around 90,000 clones, roughly 90% seen once. Sequenced sample: peripheral blood. The receptors were sampled from a male donor with acute or convalescent COVID-19.

The rearrangement links TRBV6-2 or TRBV6-3 to TRBJ1-5; TRBD1 matches at 7 bases. The CDR3 has 17 residues. CDR1 and CDR2 (germline): MNHEY, SVGEGT. Trimming took 0 bases from V and 6 from J; bases not matched to a gene: 11. The CDR3 protein is CASSYSAGTVDIQPQHF. The CDR3 nucleotides are TGTGCCAGCAGTTACTCGGCCGGGACAGTAGATATTCAGCCCCAGCATTTT.

This clone was detected a few times. The chain employs TRBV28 and TRBJ2-7; D ambiguous. The germline CDR1 and CDR2 sequences are MDHEN and SYDVKM. V was shortened by 3 bases and J by 3 bases, with 6 bases between the two germline ends. This CDR3 has 12 residues. The CDR3 loop is CASSFWSYEQYF. The CDR3 DNA reads as TGTGCCAGCAGTTTTTGGAGCTACGAGCAGTACTTC.

The chain employs TRBV11-2 and TRBJ1-4, with D possibly being TRBD1 (6 bases). Trimming shortened V by 5 bases and J by 5 bases, and 18 bases separated the two germline ends. This CDR3 has 16 amino acids. Germline CDR1 SGHAT, CDR2 FQNNGV. The CDR3 DNA follows: TGTGCCAGCAGCCTGGCAGCAGGGGAGATCAATGAAAAACTGTTTTTT. It specifies CASSLAAGEINEKLFF.

The genes are TRBV19 and TRBJ2-3; D is uncertain. Germline V gene sequence: CDR1 LNHDA, CDR2 SQIVND (reference sequence). The CDR3 extends over 13 amino acids. Trimming pared 5 bases from V and 4 bases from J, leaving 10 bases between. In DNA form, the CDR3 reads TGTGCCAGTAGTTTCCGGGTTTCAGATACGCAGTATTTT. It is translated as CASSFRVSDTQYF.

The V call is TRBV19, the J call TRBJ1-6; 7 bases fit TRBD1. Trimming took 5 bases from V and 7 from J; bases not matched to a gene: 5. The CDR3 length is 14 residues. CDR1 LNHDA and CDR2 SQIVND come from the germline V gene (reference sequence). Here the CDR3 reads CASSLPGQNSPLHF. The CDR3 region has the DNA TGTGCCAGTAGTCTCCCGGGACAGAATTCACCCCTCCACTTT.

This chain uses TRBV10-3 with TRBJ2-4; 11 nucleotides agree with TRBD2. Germline-derived CDR1 and CDR2 are ENHRY and SYGVKD. V dropped 3 bases and J dropped 8; count of bases not matched to a gene: 3. The CDR3 consists of 14 residues. CDR3 sequence (DNA): TGTGCCATCAGTGATAGCGGGGGGGTAGACATTCAGTACTTC. This gives the protein CAISDSGGVDIQYF.

CDR3: CASSPRDTNSPLHF. The CDR3 DNA reads TGTGCCAGCAGCCCCCGGGACACAAATTCACCCCTCCACTTT. The chain carries TRBV6-5 and TRBJ1-6; tentative D call: TRBD1 (6 bases). The CDR3 loop spans 14 amino acids. CDR1 and CDR2 from the germline V gene are MNHEY and SVGAGI. The V gene lost 6 bases and the J gene lost 7 bases, with 13 bases spanning the gap.

The V gene is TRBV5-1, the J gene TRBJ2-5, with D possibly being TRBD1 (5 bases). Per the germline V gene, CDR1 is SGHRS and CDR2 is YFSETQ. The CDR3 spans 14 residues. Between the trimmed V and J ends, which lost 4 bases and 1 base, there was a span of 11 bases. The CDR3 is CASSPGQGQETQYF. In nucleotides, the CDR3 is TGCGCCAGCAGCCCCGGCCAGGGCCAAGAGACCCAGTACTTC. Drawing the rest from reference TRBV5-1 and TRBJ2-5, the complete variable domain is KAGVTQTPRYLIKTRGQQVTLSCSPISGHRSVSWYQQTPGQGLQFLFEYFSETQRNKGNFPGRFSGRQFSNSRSEMNVSTLELGDSALYLCASSPGQGQETQYFGPGTRLLVL.

This sequence joins TRBV28 and TRBJ1-1; no definite D call. Germline CDR1 is MDHEN and CDR2 is SYDVKM. This CDR3 region has 15 residues. V was trimmed by 6 bases and J by 5 bases, leaving 19 bases between them. The CDR3: CASSPHGNGKTEAFF. In nucleotides, the CDR3 is TGTGCCAGCAGCCCCCACGGGAATGGGAAAACTGAAGCTTTCTTT.

V usage is TRBV19 and J usage is TRBJ1-5; D call uncertain. This CDR3 region has 15 residues. Germline lookup yields CDR1 LNHDA and CDR2 SQIVND (reference sequence). Trimming stripped 9 bases from V and 3 bases from J, with 18 bases between. CDR3 nucleotide sequence: TGTGCCAGCACCATCCGGCACAGTAACAATCAGCCCCAGCATTTT. Residues: CASTIRHSNNQPQHF. The variable domain in full, completed from reference TRBV19 and TRBJ1-5, reads DGGITQSPKYLFRKEGQNVTLSCEQNLNHDAMYWYRQDPGQGLRLIYYSQIVNDFQKGDIAEGYSVSREKKESFPLTVTSAQKNPTAFYLCASTIRHSNNQPQHFGDGTRLSIL.

The chain couples TRBV7-9 to TRBJ2-1; 7 bases agree with TRBD2. The CDR3 contains 13 residues. J lost 6 bases, V lost 8 bases, and 7 bases had no gene match. The V gene's germline CDR1 is SEHNR and CDR2 FQNEAQ (reference sequence). CDR3 sequence (DNA): TGTGCCAGCGGGACGCGGGGGACCAATGAGCAGTTCTTC. It is translated as CASGTRGTNEQFF.

V usage is TRBV18 and J usage is TRBJ1-1, with TRBD1 matching over 8 bases. Germline loops: CDR1 KGHSH, CDR2 LQKENI. V shed 6 bases and J 3 bases; nucleotides not matched to a gene: 6. The CDR3 runs to 14 residues. The CDR3 loop is CASSPTTGDTEAFF. The CDR3 DNA follows: TGTGCCAGCTCCCCCACGACAGGGGACACTGAAGCTTTCTTT.

V and J are TRBV6-1 and TRBJ1-4; D unclear. Germline V lookup: CDR1 MNHNS, CDR2 SASEGT. Trimming left V 1 base short and J 7 bases short, with 7 bases between. This CDR3 has 13 amino acids. CDR3 residues: CASSEVRSEKLFF. In DNA, the CDR3 is TGTGCCAGCAGTGAAGTCCGGAGTGAAAAACTGTTTTTT.

The rearrangement links TRBV5-1 to TRBJ1-2; possible D gene TRBD1, 5 bases. The CDR3 covers 14 residues. The V end lost 4 bases, the J end lost 4 bases, and 14 bases lay between the germline ends. Germline assignment: CDR1 SGHRS and CDR2 YFSETQ. CDR3 region: CASSPGLGGYGYTF. CDR3 DNA sequence: TGCGCCAGCAGCCCAGGGTTGGGAGGCTATGGCTACACCTTC.

CDR3 sequence (DNA): TGTGCCAGCTCCCGGGGAGAGACCCAGTACTTC. This translates into CASSRGETQYF. This sequence joins TRBV18 and TRBJ2-5; possibly TRBD2 for D (5 bases). Trimming took 6 bases from V and 4 from J, leaving 6 bases between them. The V gene's germline CDR1 is KGHSH and CDR2 LQKENI. CDR3 length equals 11 residues.

The chain is built from TRBV11-2 and TRBJ2-5; TRBD2 aligns across 7 bases. The CDR3 consists of 15 residues. The V segment lost 0 bases and the J segment 4 bases; nucleotides outside the gene matches: 5. Germline V CDR1 and CDR2: SGHAT, FQNNGV. The CDR3 loop reads CASSLEPGGGETQYF. CDR3 DNA sequence: TGTGCCAGCAGCTTAGAACCTGGGGGGGGAGAGACCCAGTACTTC.

The chain has TRBV12-3 or TRBV12-4 and TRBJ1-1, with TRBD1 identical over 7 bases. CDR3 length: 11 amino acids. The V gene end was trimmed by 6 bases and the J gene end by 11 bases; junction bases not matched to a gene: 6. This CDR3 reads CASSLTGEAFF. As DNA, the CDR3 is TGTGCCAGCAGCCTCACAGGGGAGGCTTTCTTT.

This clone was recorded a few times. V gene TRBV27 combines with J gene TRBJ1-2; 9 bases align to TRBD1. The CDR3 runs 18 residues. J lost 4 bases, V lost 3 bases, and 15 bases had no gene match. Germline lookup yields CDR1 MNHEY and CDR2 SMNVEV (reference sequence). The DNA for the CDR3 is TGTGCCAGCAGTTTCTCCACCTCCGGACAGGGGAGTATCTATGGCTACACCTTC. Protein: CASSFSTSGQGSIYGYTF.

The genes are TRBV19 and TRBJ2-7, with a weak D call TRBD1 (5 bases). Between the trimmed V and J ends, which lost 3 bases and 4 bases, there was a span of 16 bases. CDR1 is LNHDA and CDR2 is SQIVND in the germline V gene (reference sequence). The CDR3 runs 15 residues. The CDR3 region is CASSILKGMFYEQYF. For the CDR3, the DNA is TGTGCCAGTAGTATTTTAAAGGGGATGTTTTACGAGCAGTACTTC.

The CDR3 DNA reads TGTGCCAGTAGTATAGAGCAGACAGGCATGAACACTGAAGCTTTCTTT. This sequence encodes CASSIEQTGMNTEAFF. The chain couples TRBV19 to TRBJ1-1; D possibly corresponds to TRBD1 (6 bases). This CDR3 spans 16 amino acids. The germline V gene has CDR1 LNHDA and CDR2 SQIVND (reference sequence). Trimming pared 0 bases from V and 0 bases from J, leaving 11 bases between.

The chain uses TRBV11-3 and TRBJ2-6; D perhaps matches TRBD2 (5 bases). The V and J ends lost 5 bases and 0 bases respectively, with 11 bases between them. The CDR3 loop spans 16 amino acids. Germline V gives CDR1 SGHNT, CDR2 YENEEA. CDR3 sequence: CASSPGYNSGANVLTF. The CDR3 bases are TGTGCCAGCAGCCCGGGGTATAACTCTGGGGCCAACGTCCTGACTTTC.

This sequence joins TRBV5-1 and TRBJ2-3; possible D gene TRBD1, 6 bases. The V gene's germline CDR1 is SGHRS and CDR2 YFSETQ. V lost 2 bases and J 0 bases, leaving 13 bases between the germline ends. This CDR3 is 16 amino acids long. CDR3 sequence reads: CASSLQGTLSTDTQYF. CDR3 sequence (DNA): TGCGCCAGCAGCTTACAGGGAACGTTAAGCACAGATACGCAGTATTTT.

The gene calls are TRBV9 and TRBJ2-1, with 12 bases fitting TRBD2. The CDR3 runs to 16 residues. The V segment lost 4 bases and the J segment 7 bases; nucleotides outside the gene matches: 9. Germline V lookup: CDR1 SGDLS, CDR2 YYNGEE. The CDR3 is CASSPEGLAGFNEQFF. CDR3 nucleotide sequence: TGTGCCAGCAGCCCAGAAGGACTAGCGGGGTTTAATGAGCAGTTCTTC.

The chain has TRBV6-5 and TRBJ2-7, with D possibly being TRBD2 (5 bases). The CDR3 has 14 amino acids. Germline CDR1 reads MNHEY; CDR2 reads SVGAGI. Trimming took 6 bases from V and 6 from J, leaving 18 bases between them. For the CDR3, the DNA is TGTGCCAGCAGATTACGTTGGGGTGAGGGCGAGCAGTACTTC. Translation gives CASRLRWGEGEQYF.

J is TRBJ2-7 and V is TRBV7-2, with D possibly matching TRBD2 (5 bases). The germline gives CDR1 SGHTA, CDR2 FQGNSA. The CDR3 contains 15 residues. Trimming left V 1 base short and J 0 bases short, with 10 bases between. The CDR3 DNA is TGTGCCAGCAGCTTAGACCCGGGGAGCTCCTACGAGCAGTACTTC. Its translation is CASSLDPGSSYEQYF.

V gene TRBV13 combines with J gene TRBJ1-2; 8 bases fit TRBD1. The CDR3 has 16 residues. The junction had 6 bases not matched to a gene; V was cut back by 2 bases and J by 1 base. Germline loops: CDR1 PRHDT, CDR2 FYEKMQ (reference sequence). In DNA form, the CDR3 reads TGTGCCAGCAGCTTAAGGTCCGGGACAGGTAACTATGGCTACACCTTC. As protein: CASSLRSGTGNYGYTF.

The chain carries TRBV28 and TRBJ1-2; D remains unclear. Germline V gives CDR1 MDHEN, CDR2 SYDVKM. The ends were cut back, 6 bases at V and 4 bases at J, with 15 bases in the middle. The CDR3 has 14 amino acids. The CDR3 coding sequence is TGTGCCAGCAGAACATCTGGGAGGAGCTATGGCTACACCTTC. It yields the protein CASRTSGRSYGYTF.

The chain has TRBV18 and TRBJ2-2; 8 nucleotides line up with TRBD2. Trimming took 1 base from V and 3 from J; bases not matched to a gene: 7. The CDR3 covers 17 residues. From germline, CDR1 is KGHSH and CDR2 LQKENI. The DNA of the CDR3 is TGTGCCAGCTCACCACGGTATCGGCGGGGGGACACCGGGGAGCTGTTTTTT. Amino acids: CASSPRYRRGDTGELFF.

The chain employs TRBV6-1 and TRBJ1-5; tentatively, D is TRBD1 (5 bases). Germline V lookup: CDR1 MNHNS, CDR2 SASEGT. This CDR3 comprises 19 residues. V lost 1 base and J lost 1, with 20 bases in between. CDR3 DNA sequence: TGTGCCAGCAGTGAAGTCTCTTGGCCAGGGACTTGGAGCAATCAGCCCCAGCATTTT. Protein: CASSEVSWPGTWSNQPQHF.

The rearrangement links TRBV28 to TRBJ1-2; D remains unclear. Germline loops: CDR1 MDHEN, CDR2 SYDVKM. CDR3 size: 14 residues. For the CDR3, the DNA is TGTGTTACGTTCGGTGGTACATGGAGTCCTGGCTACACCTTC. It codes for CVTFGGTWSPGYTF.

The chain employs TRBV6-2 or TRBV6-3 and TRBJ1-5, with TRBD1 matching 9 bases. V dropped 5 bases and J dropped 1; count of bases not matched to a gene: 6. Germline CDR1 and CDR2: MNHEY and SVGEGT. CDR3 size: 16 residues. The CDR3 DNA follows: TGTGCCAGCAGTCCACGGACAGGGGTAAGCAATCAGCCCCAGCATTTT. It encodes CASSPRTGVSNQPQHF.